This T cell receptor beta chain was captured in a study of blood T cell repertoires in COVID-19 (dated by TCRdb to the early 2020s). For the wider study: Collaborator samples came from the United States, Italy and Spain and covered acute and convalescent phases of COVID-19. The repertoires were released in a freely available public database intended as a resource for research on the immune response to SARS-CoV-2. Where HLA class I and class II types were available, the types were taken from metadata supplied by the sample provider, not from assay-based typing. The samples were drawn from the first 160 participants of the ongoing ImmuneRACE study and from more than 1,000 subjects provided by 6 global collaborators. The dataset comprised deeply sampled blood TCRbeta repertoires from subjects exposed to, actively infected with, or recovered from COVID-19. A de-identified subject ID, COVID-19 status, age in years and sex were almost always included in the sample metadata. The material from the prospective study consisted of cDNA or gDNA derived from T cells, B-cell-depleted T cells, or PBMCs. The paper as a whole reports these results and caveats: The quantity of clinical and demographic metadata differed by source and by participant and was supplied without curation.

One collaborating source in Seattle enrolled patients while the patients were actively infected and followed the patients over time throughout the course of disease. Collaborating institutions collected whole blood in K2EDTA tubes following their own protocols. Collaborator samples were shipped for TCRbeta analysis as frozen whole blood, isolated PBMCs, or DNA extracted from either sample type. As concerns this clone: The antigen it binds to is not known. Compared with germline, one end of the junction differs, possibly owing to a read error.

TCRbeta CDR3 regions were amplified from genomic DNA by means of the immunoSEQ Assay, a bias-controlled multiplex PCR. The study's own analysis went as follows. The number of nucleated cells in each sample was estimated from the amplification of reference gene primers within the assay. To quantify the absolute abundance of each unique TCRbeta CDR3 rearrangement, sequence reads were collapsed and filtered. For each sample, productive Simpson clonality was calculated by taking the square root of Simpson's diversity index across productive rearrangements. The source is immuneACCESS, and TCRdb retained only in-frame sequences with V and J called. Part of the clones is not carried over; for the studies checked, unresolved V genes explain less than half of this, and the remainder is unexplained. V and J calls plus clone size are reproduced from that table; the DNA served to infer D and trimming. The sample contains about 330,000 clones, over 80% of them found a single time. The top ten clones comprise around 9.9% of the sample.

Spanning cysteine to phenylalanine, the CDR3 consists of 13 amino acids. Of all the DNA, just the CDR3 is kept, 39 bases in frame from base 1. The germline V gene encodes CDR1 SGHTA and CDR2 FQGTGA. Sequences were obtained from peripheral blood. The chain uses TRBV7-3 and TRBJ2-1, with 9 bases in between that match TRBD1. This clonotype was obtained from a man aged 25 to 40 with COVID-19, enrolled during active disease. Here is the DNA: TGTGCCAGCAGTTTAGAACCGGGACAGGGATTGGTCTTC. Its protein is CASSLEPGQGLVF.